This T cell receptor beta chain emerged from a study of blood T cell repertoires in COVID-19. In the authors' workflow: Researchers report that nucleated cell counts were estimated from reference gene primer amplification. TCRdb keeps only in-frame clones here, not all; method: immunoSEQ multiplex PCR. V and J calls and clone size are given by that table; D and trimming were obtained from the DNA. This table holds about 270,000 clones, about 85% found once. The CDR3 has 15 residues. Germline CDR1 reads LNHNV; CDR2 reads YYDKDF (reference sequence). V was pared by 0 bases and J by 5 bases, with 5 bases of the junction left unmatched.

This TCR came from a man aged 55 to 69 who had recovered from COVID-19. The sequenced sample was peripheral blood. The V call is TRBV15, the J call TRBJ1-1, with 8 bases lining up with TRBD1. For the CDR3, the DNA is TGTGCCACCAGCAGAGACGGCAGGGGGCAGACTGAAGCTTTCTTT. Protein: CATSRDGRGQTEAFF.